This T cell receptor (beta chain) was profiled in a study of Japanese encephalitis immunity and Zika vaccine responses (dated by TCRdb to the early 2020s). For the wider study: Each included participant got alum-adjuvanted ZPIV three times, at weeks 0, 4 and 28, with every dose being 5.0 ug. TCR repertoires from a few flavivirus-naive individuals were additionally analyzed at weeks 2, 6 and 52 after the start of ZPIV vaccination. The ZIKV peptides, 15-mers that overlapped by 11 residues, were chosen for containing NetMHCpan/NetMHCII-predicted epitopes with affinity below 50 nM. Two to three months ahead of the first ZPIV dose, 11 to 13 participants were given JEV vaccine (IXIARO) as a two-dose regimen with the doses 28 days apart. The study asked whether earlier vaccination against Japanese encephalitis virus (JEV) or yellow fever virus (YFV) shaped CD4 T cell responses to the Zika vaccine. Six or seven representative participants from each pre-vaccination group were selected for TCR sequencing, using samples from week 0 (after pre-vaccination and before ZPIV) and week 52. For stimulation, either ZIKV structural-protein peptide pools divided into flavivirus-conserved and non-conserved sets were used, or JEV or YFV peptides matching the pre-vaccination. Before ZPIV, about a dozen participants were given one dose of YFV vaccine (YF-VAX), while about 10 participants were flavivirus-naive. What the study reported, not specific to this receptor: In JEV-pre-vaccinated donors, the repertoire richness of CD4 T cells responding to conserved ZIKV epitopes dropped significantly after ZPIV. Rather than the whole vaccinated cohort, the analysis covered just a subset of trial participants, namely those who received three doses and had adequate samples. Sample size limitations prevented peptide-pool deconvolution, so the individual peptides driving cross-reactive responses were not identified. Repertoire similarity across time-points and stimulations was higher in JEV-pre-vaccinated donors than in YFV-pre-vaccinated donors, indicating more clonotypes shared between ZIKV and JEV stimulation. CD8 T cell responses of very low magnitude were detected against ZIKV peptide pools and were observed in only a few individuals. Samples grouped by participant and showed no similarity between individuals, suggesting that no public TCRs were detected.

After labeling with CellTrace CFSE, PBMCs were cultured for 6 days in RPMI containing approximately 8% human serum along with peptide pools, each at 1 ug/mL. On a BD FACSAria, proliferating CD4 T cells were sorted without fixation as live CD56-CD19-CD16-CD3+CD4+ CFSE-low cells. Enrolled adults were healthy and seronegative for ZIKV, JEV, YFV, DENV and WNV by microneutralization screening. The samples were taken from a phase 1, double-blinded, randomized, placebo-controlled trial testing an alum-adjuvanted Zika purified-inactivated virus (ZPIV) vaccine. Peripheral blood mononuclear cells were isolated by standard procedure and were kept frozen in liquid nitrogen until use. The library was made by 5' RACE. TCRbeta libraries were pooled in proportion to their sorted cell numbers before sequencing. Total RNA was extracted from sorted cells with RNAzol RT, and cDNA was synthesized with an oligo(dT) primer and a template-switching oligo. The TCRbeta V-CDR3-J region was amplified by PCR with Kapa HiFi between a SMARTer oligo primer and a TCRbeta constant-region primer. Illumina adaptors and sample-specific index barcodes were added in a second PCR, followed by HighPrep bead cleanup and Bioanalyzer confirmation of a band of roughly 650 bp. Libraries were sequenced on an Illumina MiSeq with 2x151 bp paired-end reads. In the original analysis: Reads were demultiplexed with an in-house Java program, and MiXCR assigned TCRbeta annotations and counted clonotypes. Repertoire overlap was measured with Morisita-Horn indices from the R package vegan, along with UPGMA clustering and Circos plots of recurring clonotypes. Shannon diversity and richness were normalized to the maximum possible value based on input cell numbers, so that values between 0 and 1 were obtained. CDR3beta sequences were aligned using MUSCLE, distances were calculated using SeqinR, and multidimensional scaling was plotted in R. Clones were called with MiXCR by TCRdb after fastp trimmed the public reads at Q25, and only in-frame beta chains were retained. Duplicate CDR3 protein sequences are folded into a single record with the most common DNA and genes. The V and J calls follow TCRdb's processing rather than the paper's. A total of around 1,100 distinct CDR3 sequences appear in this sample, less than 3.5% of them only once. The biggest ten clones account for 15% to 20% of the sample.

This clonotype is classified as medium-sized (0.01 to 0.1%). The input lacks base qualities; no much larger clone sits a single base away. The CDR3 numbers 12 residues from cysteine through phenylalanine. CDR3 DNA is the only sequence kept; it has 36 bases, read in frame from the first base. According to the germline V gene, CDR1 reads SGHTA and CDR2 reads FQGNSA. Trimming costs V 5 bases and J 10 bases, and their ends lie 14 bases apart. The rearranged chain carries TRBV7-2 and TRBJ1-1; the D segment cannot be called with confidence. The material sequenced was antigen-activated CD4+ T cells from blood, cultured, taken during a Zika inactivated vaccine study. This receptor was taken from an adult man who received an inactivated Zika virus vaccine. The DNA sequence is TGTGCCAGCAGCAGTGGGCTGGGAACAGCTTTCTTT. Translation gives CASSSGLGTAFF.